The rows below give T cell receptor beta chains drawn from one sample of a study of T cell responses to AZD1222 COVID-19 vaccine. The data were produced by immunoSEQ multiplex PCR, yet TCRdb's version contains in-frame clones alone and is incomplete. The sample includes over 150,000 clones, roughly nine tenths of them seen just once. Sequencing was performed on peripheral blood, taken on day 0 of AZD1222 vaccination. The source of these receptors is an adult in good health. Both conserved end residues are part of each CDR3. D genes are given only for firm matches. Some rows mark clone size as missing; the rest say once, few, many or name a class of expanded clone.

cdr3_length	j_call	d_call	v_call	clone_size	cdr3_nt	cdr3_aa
15	TRBJ1-4	TRBD1	TRBV2	.	TGTGCCAGCAGTGAGACAGGGGGCCGCTATGAAAAACTGTTTTTT	CASSETGGRYEKLFF
17	TRBJ1-6	TRBD1	TRBV6-1	.	TGTGCCAGCAGTGAGGGACAGGGGGCTCTCAATAATTCACCCCTCCACTTT	CASSEGQGALNNSPLHF
14	TRBJ1-2	TRBD1	TRBV5-6	.	TGTGCCAGCAGCTTCCGCGGGACAGACTATGGCTACACCTTC	CASSFRGTDYGYTF
17	TRBJ1-5	.	TRBV7-8	.	TGTGCCAGCAGCTTAGGAGTCGGGACAACAAACGGTCAGCCCCAGCATTTT	CASSLGVGTTNGQPQHF
16	TRBJ2-7	TRBD2	TRBV24-1	.	TGTGCCACCAGTGATGGCCGGGCTAGCGGGGTCTACGAGCAGTACTTC	CATSDGRASGVYEQYF
16	TRBJ2-1	TRBD2	TRBV4-3	.	TGCGCCAGCAGCCAAGATAATGGGGGGGCCTACAATGAGCAGTTCTTC	CASSQDNGGAYNEQFF
16	TRBJ1-2	TRBD1	TRBV15	.	TGTGCCACCAGCGGAGGGACAGGGGGCTTTGGGTATGGCTACACCTTC	CATSGGTGGFGYGYTF
14	TRBJ1-5	TRBD1	TRBV27	.	TGTGCCAGCAGTTTAACCGGCTACACAGGGGTCGGGCATTTT	CASSLTGYTGVGHF
14	TRBJ1-2	.	TRBV7-2	.	TGTGCCAGCAGCTTGGGACCGATCAACTATGGCTACACCTTC	CASSLGPINYGYTF
12	TRBJ2-5	.	TRBV11-3	.	TGTGCCAGCAGCGGGGCCCCAGGGACCCAGTACTTC	CASSGAPGTQYF
11	TRBJ1-1	.	TRBV25-1	few	TGTGCCAGCAGGGGAAGGACTGAAGCTTTCTTT	CASRGRTEAFF
13	TRBJ1-5	.	TRBV24-1	.	TGTGCTACAGATACGGATAGCAATCAGCCCCAGCATTTT	CATDTDSNQPQHF
18	TRBJ2-6	TRBD1	TRBV11-3	.	TGTGCCAGCAGCTTAGATAGGGCAGGGGGAAATGGGGCCAACGTCCTGACTTTC	CASSLDRAGGNGANVLTF
13	TRBJ1-2	.	TRBV6-5	.	TGTGCCAGCAGGCGGGAGTCTAACTATGGCTACACCTTC	CASRRESNYGYTF
18	TRBJ2-2	.	TRBV10-3	.	TGTGCCATCAGTGAGGGTGGGCAGAACCCCGCGGGCACCGGGGAGCTGTTTTTT	CAISEGGQNPAGTGELFF
13	TRBJ1-1	.	TRBV19	.	TGTGCCAGTAGTATACGGGGTGTCACTGAAGCTTTCTTT	CASSIRGVTEAFF
15	TRBJ2-1	TRBD2	TRBV19	.	TGTGCCAGTGGTGTTGCGGGGGGCTACTACAATGAGCAGTTCTTC	CASGVAGGYYNEQFF
16	TRBJ2-5	TRBD2	TRBV12-5	.	TGTGCTAGTGGTTTGGCCTCCGGGACTAGGCAAGAGACCCAGTACTTC	CASGLASGTRQETQYF
14	TRBJ1-2	.	TRBV30	.	TGTGCCTGGCGGGACCCTGCTGGTATGGATGGCTACACCTTC	CAWRDPAGMDGYTF
16	TRBJ1-6	.	TRBV5-8	.	TGTGCCAGCAGCCTAGCGGGGCCTATTGATAATTCACCCCTCCACTTT	CASSLAGPIDNSPLHF
14	TRBJ1-2	TRBD1	TRBV5-4	few	TGTGCCAGCAGCCCAGACAGGGCCGCTCTGGGCTACACCTTC	CASSPDRAALGYTF
14	TRBJ1-2	.	TRBV27	.	TGTGCCACCTCGGACACAGGTCCTAACTATGGCTACACCTTC	CATSDTGPNYGYTF
14	TRBJ1-1	.	TRBV15	.	TGTGCCACCAGCAGTGGATTTATGAACACTGAAGCTTTCTTT	CATSSGFMNTEAFF
14	TRBJ1-5	TRBD1	TRBV9	.	TGTGCCAGCAGCGGGGGACAGTACAATCAGCCCCAGCATTTT	CASSGGQYNQPQHF
11	TRBJ1-1	.	TRBV30	.	TGTGCCTGGAGTCTTGTCACTGAAGCTTTCTTT	CAWSLVTEAFF
15	TRBJ2-1	TRBD2	TRBV2	.	TGTGCCAGCAGAAAGACTAGCGGGGGCCACAATGAGCAGTTCTTC	CASRKTSGGHNEQFF
14	TRBJ1-2	TRBD1	TRBV7-3	.	TGTGCCAGCAGCCTGGACAGGGGAGGCCGAGGCTACACCTTC	CASSLDRGGRGYTF
15	TRBJ1-2	TRBD1	TRBV11-3	.	TGTGCCAGCAGCTCGGGACAGGGGCGGGACTATGGCTACACCTTC	CASSSGQGRDYGYTF
13	TRBJ2-2	.	TRBV30	.	TGTGCCTGGAGTGTAAGGAGCACCGGGGAGCTGTTTTTT	CAWSVRSTGELFF
18	TRBJ2-3	TRBD2	TRBV7-8	.	TGTGCCAGCAGCTCGGGACCTTCTAGCGGGGGGCGGGGAGATACGCAGTATTTT	CASSSGPSSGGRGDTQYF
16	TRBJ1-4	.	TRBV4-3	few	TGCGCCAGCAGCCAGACCGATTCTGGGGGAAATGAAAAACTGTTTTTT	CASSQTDSGGNEKLFF
13	TRBJ2-5	.	TRBV19	.	TGTGCCAGTACCTCGGGCGGTGCAGAGACCCAGTACTTC	CASTSGGAETQYF
15	TRBJ2-7	.	TRBV5-5	.	TGTGCCAGCAGCTTGGCCGACAGGCGCACCTACGAGCAGTACTTC	CASSLADRRTYEQYF
14	TRBJ1-2	.	TRBV28	.	TGTGCCAGCAGTGCGACCCGTAAGATCTATGGCTACACCTTC	CASSATRKIYGYTF
13	TRBJ2-3	.	TRBV25-1	.	TGTGCCAGCAGTGGCCCGGGGTTAGATACGCAGTATTTT	CASSGPGLDTQYF
15	TRBJ2-1	TRBD2	TRBV13	once	TGTGCCAGCAGCTTGCCTAGCGGGAGGGACAATGAGCAGTTCTTC	CASSLPSGRDNEQFF
13	TRBJ1-1	.	TRBV11-2	.	TGTGCCAGCAGTAAGGGGTCACAGACTGAAGCTTTCTTT	CASSKGSQTEAFF
15	TRBJ2-3	.	TRBV6-5	.	TGTGCCAGCAGTTACGTAGGCGGCGACTCAGATACGCAGTATTTT	CASSYVGGDSDTQYF
13	TRBJ1-2	.	TRBV20-1	.	TGCAGTGCTAGTGGGGGGTCAGTCTATGGCTACACCTTC	CSASGGSVYGYTF
15	TRBJ1-6	.	TRBV2	.	TGTGCCAGCTTGAAGACAGATAACTATAATTCACCCCTCCACTTT	CASLKTDNYNSPLHF
13	TRBJ1-1	.	TRBV6-5	few	TGTGCCAGCGGGGGACATATGAACACTGAAGCTTTCTTT	CASGGHMNTEAFF
15	TRBJ2-7	TRBD2	TRBV5-4	.	TGTGCCAGCAGCGTCCGGACTAGCGGGGGATACGAGCAGTACTTC	CASSVRTSGGYEQYF
12	TRBJ2-1	.	TRBV3-1/TRBV3-2	.	TGTGCCAGCAGCCCTTCTAACAATGAGCAGTTCTTC	CASSPSNNEQFF
13	TRBJ1-1	.	TRBV6-5	.	TGTGCCAGCACGATTGGACGGAAGACTGAAGCTTTCTTT	CASTIGRKTEAFF
14	TRBJ1-2	.	TRBV7-9	.	TGTGCCAGCAGCATTGAGATAGCTAACTATGGCTACACCTTC	CASSIEIANYGYTF
13	TRBJ2-5	.	TRBV28	.	TGTGCCAGCAGTTTTGGTTACCAAGAGACCCAGTACTTC	CASSFGYQETQYF
13	TRBJ2-1	.	TRBV2	.	TGTGCCAGCAGTGATGTGAGAAACAATGAGCAGTTCTTC	CASSDVRNNEQFF
12	TRBJ1-2	.	TRBV6-1	.	TGTGCCAGCAGTGAGACAGTCTATGGCTACACCTTC	CASSETVYGYTF
11	TRBJ1-2	TRBD1	TRBV10-3	.	TGTGCCATCAGCGCAGGGGGTGGCTACACCTTC	CAISAGGGYTF
13	TRBJ2-5	.	TRBV12-3/TRBV12-4	.	TGTGCCAGCAGTTTGGACACGGGAGAGACCCAGTACTTC	CASSLDTGETQYF
15	TRBJ1-1	.	TRBV15	.	TGTGCCACCAGCGGGTTACAAGGAATGAACACTGAAGCTTTCTTT	CATSGLQGMNTEAFF